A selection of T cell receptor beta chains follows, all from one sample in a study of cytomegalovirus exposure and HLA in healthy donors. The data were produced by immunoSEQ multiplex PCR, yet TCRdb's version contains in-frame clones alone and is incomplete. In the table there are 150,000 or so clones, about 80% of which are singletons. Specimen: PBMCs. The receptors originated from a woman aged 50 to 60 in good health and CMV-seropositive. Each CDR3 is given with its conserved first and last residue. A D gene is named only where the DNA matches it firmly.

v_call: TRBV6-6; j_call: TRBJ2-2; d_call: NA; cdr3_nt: TGTGCCAGCAGTGCGGCACCAGGGATTTGGGAGCTGTTTTTT; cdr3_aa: CASSAAPGIWELFF
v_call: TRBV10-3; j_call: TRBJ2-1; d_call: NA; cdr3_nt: TGTGCCATCAGTGAGTCGGTTCTAGGGGCGAGGAATGAGCAGTTCTTC; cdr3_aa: CAISESVLGARNEQFF
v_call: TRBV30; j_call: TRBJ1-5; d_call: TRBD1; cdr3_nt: TGTGCCTGGAGGGGTGACGGCAGGGGGCATCAGCCCCAGCATTTT; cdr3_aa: CAWRGDGRGHQPQHF
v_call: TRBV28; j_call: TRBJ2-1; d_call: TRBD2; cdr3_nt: TGTGCCAGCAGTCCCCCGGGACTATATTCCTACAATGAGCAGTTCTTC; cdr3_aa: CASSPPGLYSYNEQFF
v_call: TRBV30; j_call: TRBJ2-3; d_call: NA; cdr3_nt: TGTGCCTGGAGCAGGGGGGATATTTTTACAGATACGCAGTATTTT; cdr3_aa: CAWSRGDIFTDTQYF
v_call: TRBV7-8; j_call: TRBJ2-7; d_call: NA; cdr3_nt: TGTGCCAGCGTTCAGCAAGCGGTGGCAGGGGTGACCTACGAGCAGTACTTC; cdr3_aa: CASVQQAVAGVTYEQYF
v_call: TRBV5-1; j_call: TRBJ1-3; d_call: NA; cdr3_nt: TGCGCCAGCAGCTTGACTACCTACGGAAACACCATATATTTT; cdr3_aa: CASSLTTYGNTIYF
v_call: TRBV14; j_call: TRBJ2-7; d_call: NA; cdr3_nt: TGTGCCAGCAGCGAGCGGAACTCCTACGAGCAGTACTTC; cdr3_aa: CASSERNSYEQYF
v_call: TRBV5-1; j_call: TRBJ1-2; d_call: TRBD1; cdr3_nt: TGCGCCAGCAGCCTGGGACAGGCGAAGACTAACTATGGCTACACCTTC; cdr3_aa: CASSLGQAKTNYGYTF
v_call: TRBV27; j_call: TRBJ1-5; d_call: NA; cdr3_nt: TGTGCCAGCAGTTTAACCCCGGGCAATCAGCCCCAGCATTTT; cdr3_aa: CASSLTPGNQPQHF
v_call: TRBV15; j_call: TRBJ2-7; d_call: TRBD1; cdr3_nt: TGTGCCACCAGCAGAGCCGGGACAGGGCATTACGAGCAGTACTTC; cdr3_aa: CATSRAGTGHYEQYF
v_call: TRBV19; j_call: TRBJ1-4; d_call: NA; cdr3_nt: TGTGCCAGTACCCTAGGGGCGGCGGATAATGAAAAACTGTTTTTT; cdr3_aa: CASTLGAADNEKLFF